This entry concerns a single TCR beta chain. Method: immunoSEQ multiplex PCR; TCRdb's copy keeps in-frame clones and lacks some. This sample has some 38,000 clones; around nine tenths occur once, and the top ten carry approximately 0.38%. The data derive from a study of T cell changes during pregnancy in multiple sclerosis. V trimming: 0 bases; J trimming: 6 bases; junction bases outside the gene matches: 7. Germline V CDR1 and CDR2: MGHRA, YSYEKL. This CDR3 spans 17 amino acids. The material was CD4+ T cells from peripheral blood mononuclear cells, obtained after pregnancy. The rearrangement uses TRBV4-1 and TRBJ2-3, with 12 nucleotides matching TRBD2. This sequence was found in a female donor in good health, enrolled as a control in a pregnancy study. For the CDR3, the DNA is TGCGCCAGCAGCCAAGAGGAAGGACTAGCGGGGATGGATACGCAGTATTTT. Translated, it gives CASSQEEGLAGMDTQYF.